Below, 9 T cell receptor beta chains from the same sample are listed, as sequenced in a study of Graves' ophthalmopathy and Graves' hyperthyroidism. TCR beta CDR3 amplification used RNA transcripts. In the first round, RT-PCR was carried out with HTBI primers, and a multiplex PCR formed the second round. TCRdb reprocessed the multiplex PCR reads via MiXCR and lists one record per CDR3 protein. The sample yields about 230,000 distinct CDR3 sequences, about 47% seen once. The specimen was peripheral blood. These TCRs come from an adult man with Graves' ophthalmopathy.

The chain has TRBV12-3 or TRBV12-4 and TRBJ1-2; D remains ambiguous. The V and J ends lost 5 bases and 4 bases respectively, with 17 bases between them. This CDR3 comprises 15 residues. As DNA, the CDR3 is TGTGCCAGCAGTCCTCAGGACCGGCCTCGCTATGGCTACACCTTC. Translation: CASSPQDRPRYGYTF.

The chain uses TRBV7-2 and TRBJ1-1; TRBD1 matches at 7 bases. J was trimmed by 1 base and V by 5 bases; bases with no gene match: 7. CDR1 and CDR2 from the germline V gene are SGHTA and FQGNSA. This CDR3 has 15 amino acids. The CDR3 region is CASSITGQANTEAFF. The CDR3 DNA follows: TGTGCCAGCAGCATCACCGGACAGGCGAACACTGAAGCTTTCTTT.

The chain combines TRBV25-1 with TRBJ2-7, with D perhaps TRBD1 (5 bases). This CDR3 contains 14 residues. Germline V gene data show CDR1 as MGHDK and CDR2 as SYGVNS. V was shortened by 4 bases and J by 1 base, with 11 bases between the two germline ends. CDR3 sequence (DNA): TGTGCCAGCAGTGCGTCAGGGCCATCCTACGAGCAGTACTTC. Amino acid sequence: CASSASGPSYEQYF.

The chain combines TRBV7-2 with TRBJ2-5; TRBD2 matches at 11 bases. The V gene end was trimmed by 5 bases and the J gene end by 7 bases; junction bases not matched to a gene: 12. CDR1 and CDR2 from the germline V gene are SGHTA and FQGNSA. CDR3 size: 16 residues. Here the CDR3 reads CASSLGVAGGTVTQYF. The DNA of the CDR3 is TGTGCCAGCAGCCTAGGGGTAGCGGGGGGGACAGTGACCCAGTACTTC. The full variable domain, with the rest looked up from reference TRBV7-2 and TRBJ2-5, is GAGVSQSPSNKVTEKGKDVELRCDPISGHTALYWYRQSLGQGLEFLIYFQGNSAPDKSGLPSDRFSAERTGGSVSTLTIQRTQQEDSAVYLCASSLGVAGGTVTQYFGPGTRLLVL.

This clonotype showed up just a few times. This rearrangement joins TRBV5-1 to TRBJ2-7; 11 bases line up with TRBD2. In germline, CDR1 is SGHRS, CDR2 YFSETQ. V dropped 5 bases and J dropped 3; count of bases not matched to a gene: 7. This CDR3 spans 15 amino acids. The CDR3: CASREGLAEIYEQYF. The CDR3 DNA sequence: TGCGCCAGCAGGGAGGGACTAGCGGAGATCTACGAGCAGTACTTC.

This clonotype was counted a single time. This rearrangement joins TRBV25-1 to TRBJ1-6; TRBD1 might be the D (6 bases). This CDR3 has 17 residues. The germline gives CDR1 MGHDK, CDR2 SYGVNS. Trimming removed 6 bases at V and 0 bases at J, with 15 bases between. The CDR3 DNA reads as TGTGCCAGCAGCCAAACGGGACACAGCTCCTATAATTCACCCCTCCACTTT. Translating gives CASSQTGHSSYNSPLHF.

This clonotype was seen a few times. The gene calls are TRBV20-1 and TRBJ2-7; TRBD2 matches 8 bases. V was pared by 0 bases and J by 4 bases, with 5 bases of the junction left unmatched. The CDR3 totals 14 residues. From germline, CDR1 is DFQATT and CDR2 SNEGSKA (reference sequence). The CDR3 bases are TGCAGTGCTAGAGAAGGGACTAGAAGTTACGAGCAGTACTTC. Its translation: CSAREGTRSYEQYF.

The rearrangement links TRBV7-6 to TRBJ1-4; D is unclear. This CDR3 contains 16 residues. Germline values: CDR1 SGHVS, CDR2 FNYEAQ. Trimming stripped 0 bases from V and 3 bases from J, with 11 bases between. DNA for the CDR3: TGTGCCAGCAGCTTAGCCCCAGCCGCGGCTAATGAAAAACTGTTTTTT. This encodes CASSLAPAAANEKLFF.

This clonotype was seen a handful of times. The rearrangement joins TRBV29-1 to TRBJ2-5, with TRBD2 as a possible D gene (6 bases). Trimming took 0 bases from V and 5 from J, leaving 10 bases between them. The V gene's germline CDR1 is SQVTM and CDR2 ANQGSEA. The CDR3 extends over 13 amino acids. For the CDR3, the DNA is TGCAGCGTTGAAGATCAGGAGGGGGAGACCCAGTACTTC. Translating it yields CSVEDQEGETQYF.